The source of this T cell receptor beta chain is a study of shared clonotypes between healthy human individuals. The CDR3 covers 14 residues. V was pared by 6 bases and J by 2 bases, with 12 bases between. Germline V gene sequence: CDR1 MRHNA, CDR2 SNTAGT. The deep-level immunoSEQ assay was used. The quantity of DNA used in unsorted PBMC replicate PCRs was approximately 320 ng, corresponding to tens of thousands of T cell genomes. Clones were read by immunoSEQ multiplex PCR, and TCRdb kept only the in-frame ones, dropping some. The sample includes 450,000 to 500,000 clones, approximately 80% seen only once; the top ten take about 12%.

The receptor was isolated from a woman between 40 and 55 years old in good health. Some clones in this sample may be carry-over from other donors' samples. The sequenced material came from PBMCs. The rearrangement uses TRBV6-4 and TRBJ2-3; tentative D call: TRBD2 (6 bases). CDR3 DNA: TGTGCCAGCAGCGACCGGGGGATCACAGATACGCAGTATTTT. It codes for CASSDRGITDTQYF.